This TCR beta chain was profiled in a study of cytomegalovirus exposure and HLA in healthy donors. Overall study findings and caveats: Diagnosis of cytomegalovirus status made by the classifier reportedly showed high specificity and sensitivity. Follow-up analysis later connected one missense variant in DCLRE1C with trimming of TCR beta V- and J-genes.

As regards this clone: Its antigen is currently unknown.

PCR was performed using 60 Vbeta and 13 Jbeta primers. Sequenced by immunoSEQ multiplex PCR; TCRdb stores in-frame clones only, minus some. The sample lists 95,000 to 100,000 clones; approximately 75% were seen once. The TCR was taken from a woman between 40 and 55 years old in good health and CMV-seronegative. Sequencing was performed on PBMCs.

The CDR3 DNA is TGTGCCAGCAGTAGACCGGGACAGGGAGTCCTTCGGGAGTACTTC. Its translation is CASSRPGQGVLREYF. The chain combines TRBV6-1 with TRBJ2-7, with 9 nucleotides matching TRBD1. The V gene's germline CDR1 is MNHNS and CDR2 SASEGT. CDR3 length: 15 residues. Losses at the gene ends were 5 bases for V and 11 bases for J; bases not matched to a gene: 16.